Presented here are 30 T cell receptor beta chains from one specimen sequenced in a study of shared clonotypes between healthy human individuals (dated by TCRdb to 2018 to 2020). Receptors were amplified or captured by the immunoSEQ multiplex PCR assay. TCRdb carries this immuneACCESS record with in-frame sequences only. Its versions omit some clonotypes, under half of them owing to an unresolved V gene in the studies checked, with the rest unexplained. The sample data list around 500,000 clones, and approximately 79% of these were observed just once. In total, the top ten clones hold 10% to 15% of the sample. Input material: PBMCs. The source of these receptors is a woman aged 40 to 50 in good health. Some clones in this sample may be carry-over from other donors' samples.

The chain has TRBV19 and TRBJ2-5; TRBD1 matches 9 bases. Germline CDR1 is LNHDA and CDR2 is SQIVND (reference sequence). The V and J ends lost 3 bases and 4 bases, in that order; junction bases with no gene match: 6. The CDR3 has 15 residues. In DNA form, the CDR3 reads TGTGCCAGTAGTATTTGGACAGGGGTTTCAGAGACCCAGTACTTC. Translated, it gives CASSIWTGVSETQYF.

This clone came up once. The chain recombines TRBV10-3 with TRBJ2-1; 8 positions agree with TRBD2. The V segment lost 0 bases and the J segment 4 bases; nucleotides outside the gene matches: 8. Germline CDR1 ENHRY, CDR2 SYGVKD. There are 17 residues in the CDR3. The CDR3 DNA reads TGTGCCATCAGTGAGTCAGGGCGGCTAGCGGGTTACAATGAGCAGTTCTTC. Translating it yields CAISESGRLAGYNEQFF.

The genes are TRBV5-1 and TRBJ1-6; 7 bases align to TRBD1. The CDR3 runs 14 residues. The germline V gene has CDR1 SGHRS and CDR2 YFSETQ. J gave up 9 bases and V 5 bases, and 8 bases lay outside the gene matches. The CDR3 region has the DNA TGCGCCAGCAGAGGGGCAGGGGGGACTTCACCCCTCCACTTT. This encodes CASRGAGGTSPLHF.

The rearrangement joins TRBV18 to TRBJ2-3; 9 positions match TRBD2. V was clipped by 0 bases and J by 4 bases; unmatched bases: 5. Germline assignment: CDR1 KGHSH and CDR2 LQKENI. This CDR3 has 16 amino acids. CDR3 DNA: TGTGCCAGCTCACCACCTCGCGGGAGGGCGGCAGATACGCAGTATTTT. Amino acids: CASSPPRGRAADTQYF.

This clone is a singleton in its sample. CDR3: CASSPDQNSWNEQFF. For the CDR3, the DNA is TGTGCCAGCAGCCCAGACCAGAACAGCTGGAATGAGCAGTTCTTC. The rearrangement links TRBV9 to TRBJ2-1, with no clear D. Per the germline V gene, CDR1 is SGDLS and CDR2 is YYNGEE. V was pared by 4 bases and J by 7 bases, with 18 bases between. This CDR3 spans 15 amino acids.

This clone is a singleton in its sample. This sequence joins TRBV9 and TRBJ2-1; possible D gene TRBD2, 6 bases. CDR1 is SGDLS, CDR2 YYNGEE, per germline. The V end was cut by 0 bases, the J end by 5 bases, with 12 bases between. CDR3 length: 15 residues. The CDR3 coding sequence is TGTGCCAGCAGCGTAGGGGGGAGGACCGACAATGAGCAGTTCTTC. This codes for CASSVGGRTDNEQFF.

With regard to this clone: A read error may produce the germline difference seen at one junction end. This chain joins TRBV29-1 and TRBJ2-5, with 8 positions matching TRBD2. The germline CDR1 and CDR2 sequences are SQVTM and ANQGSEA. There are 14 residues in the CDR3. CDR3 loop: CSVEAGGLGETQHF. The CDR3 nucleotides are TGCAGCGTTGAGGCGGGAGGATTAGGAGAGACCCAGCACTTC.

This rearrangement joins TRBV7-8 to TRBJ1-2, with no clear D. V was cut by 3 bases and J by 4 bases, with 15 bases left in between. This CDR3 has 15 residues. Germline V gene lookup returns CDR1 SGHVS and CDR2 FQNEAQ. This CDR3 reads CASSLEAAPVYGYTF. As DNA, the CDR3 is TGTGCCAGCAGCTTGGAGGCAGCCCCCGTCTATGGCTACACCTTC.

The CDR3 bases are TGCAGCGTTGTACCTGGAGATACGCAGTATTTT. Protein: CSVVPGDTQYF. The chain is built from TRBV29-1 and TRBJ2-3; D not certain. The CDR3 is 11 residues long. Germline V gives CDR1 SQVTM, CDR2 ANQGSEA. Trimming stripped 4 bases from V and 5 bases from J, with 7 bases between.

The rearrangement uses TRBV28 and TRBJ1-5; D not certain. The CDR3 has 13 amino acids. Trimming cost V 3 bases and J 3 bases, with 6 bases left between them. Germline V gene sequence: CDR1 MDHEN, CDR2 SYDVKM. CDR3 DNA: TGTGCCAGCAGTTTTGGGTACAATCAGCCCCAGCATTTT. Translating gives CASSFGYNQPQHF.

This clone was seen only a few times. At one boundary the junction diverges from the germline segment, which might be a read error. The CDR3: CVSSQWSRSGNTMYF. As DNA, the CDR3 is TGCGTCAGCAGCCAATGGTCCCGCTCTGGAAACACCATGTATTTT. The chain uses TRBV4-3 and TRBJ1-3; no firm D call. CDR1 is LGHNA, CDR2 YSLEER, per germline. CDR3 length: 15 residues.

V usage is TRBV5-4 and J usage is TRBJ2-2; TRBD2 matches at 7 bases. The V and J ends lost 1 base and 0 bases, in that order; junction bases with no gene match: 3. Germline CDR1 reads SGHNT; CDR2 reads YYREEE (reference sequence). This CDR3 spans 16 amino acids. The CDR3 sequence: CASSLLSGANTGELFF. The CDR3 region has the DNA TGTGCCAGCAGCTTGCTAAGCGGGGCGAACACCGGGGAGCTGTTTTTT.

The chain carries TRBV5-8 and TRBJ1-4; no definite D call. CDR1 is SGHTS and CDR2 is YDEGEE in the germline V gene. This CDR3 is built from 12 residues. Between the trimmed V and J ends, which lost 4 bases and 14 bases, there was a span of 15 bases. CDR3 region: CASSPRLDQLFF. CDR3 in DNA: TGTGCCAGCAGCCCAAGACTGGACCAGCTGTTTTTT.

This CDR3 is CATTSGSKNIQYF. The CDR3 DNA follows: TGTGCCACCACTAGCGGGTCCAAAAACATTCAGTACTTC. The rearrangement links TRBV5-4 to TRBJ2-4; TRBD2 matches at 9 bases. The CDR3 totals 13 residues. The junction had 3 bases not matched to a gene; V was cut back by 9 bases and J by 2 bases. Per the germline V gene, CDR1 is SGHNT and CDR2 is YYREEE (reference sequence). Filled out from reference TRBV5-4 and TRBJ2-4, the complete variable domain reads ETGVTQSPTHLIKTRGQQVTLRCSSQSGHNTVSWYQQALGQGPQFIFQYYREEENGRGNFPPRFSGLQFPNYSSELNVNALELDDSALYLCATTSGSKNIQYFGAGTRLSVL.

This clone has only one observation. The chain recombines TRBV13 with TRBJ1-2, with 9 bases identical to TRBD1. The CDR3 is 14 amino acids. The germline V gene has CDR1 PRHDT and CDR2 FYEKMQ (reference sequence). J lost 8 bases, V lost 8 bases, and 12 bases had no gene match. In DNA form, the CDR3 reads TGTGCCAGCTATACAGGGGGCGCACGTAAGGGCTACACCTTC. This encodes CASYTGGARKGYTF.

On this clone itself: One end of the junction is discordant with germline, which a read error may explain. The CDR3 loop reads CASSSTGGILYF. The CDR3 DNA follows: TGTGCTAGCAGCTCGACAGGGGGGATTTTGTACTTC. The chain combines TRBV7-7 with TRBJ2-7; TRBD1 matches 9 bases. Germline assignment: CDR1 SSHAT and CDR2 FNYEAQ (reference sequence). This CDR3 has 12 amino acids.

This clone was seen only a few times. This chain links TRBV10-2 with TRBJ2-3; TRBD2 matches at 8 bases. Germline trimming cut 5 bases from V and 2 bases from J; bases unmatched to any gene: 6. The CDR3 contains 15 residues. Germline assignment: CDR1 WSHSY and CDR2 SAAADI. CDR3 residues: CASSRLALSTDTQYF. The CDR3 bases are TGCGCCAGCAGTAGACTAGCGCTATCCACAGATACGCAGTATTTT.

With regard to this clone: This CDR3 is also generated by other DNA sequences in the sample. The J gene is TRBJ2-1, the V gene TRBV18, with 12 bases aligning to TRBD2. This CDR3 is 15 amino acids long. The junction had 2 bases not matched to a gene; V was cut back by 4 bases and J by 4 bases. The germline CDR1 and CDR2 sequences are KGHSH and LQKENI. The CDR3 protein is CASSQTSGGYNEQFF. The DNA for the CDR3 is TGTGCCAGCTCACAAACTAGCGGGGGGTACAATGAGCAGTTCTTC.

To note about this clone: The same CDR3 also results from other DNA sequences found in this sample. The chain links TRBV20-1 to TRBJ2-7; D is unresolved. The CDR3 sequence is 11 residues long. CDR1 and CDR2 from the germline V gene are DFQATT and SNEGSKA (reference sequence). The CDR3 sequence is CSARRTYEQYF. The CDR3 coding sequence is TGCAGCGCAAGACGGACCTACGAGCAGTACTTC.

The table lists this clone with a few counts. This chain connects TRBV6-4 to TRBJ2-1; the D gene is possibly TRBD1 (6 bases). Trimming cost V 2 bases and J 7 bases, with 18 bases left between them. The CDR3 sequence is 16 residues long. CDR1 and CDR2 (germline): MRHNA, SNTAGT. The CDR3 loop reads CASSDEAGEDWNEQFF. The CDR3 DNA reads TGTGCCAGCAGTGACGAGGCAGGGGAAGATTGGAATGAGCAGTTCTTC.

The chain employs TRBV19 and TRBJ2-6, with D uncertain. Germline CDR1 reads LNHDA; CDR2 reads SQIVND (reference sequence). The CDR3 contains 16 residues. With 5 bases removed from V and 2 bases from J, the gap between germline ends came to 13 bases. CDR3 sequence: CASSSMGRAGANVLTF. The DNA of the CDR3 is TGTGCCAGTAGTTCAATGGGCCGGGCTGGGGCCAACGTCCTGACTTTC.

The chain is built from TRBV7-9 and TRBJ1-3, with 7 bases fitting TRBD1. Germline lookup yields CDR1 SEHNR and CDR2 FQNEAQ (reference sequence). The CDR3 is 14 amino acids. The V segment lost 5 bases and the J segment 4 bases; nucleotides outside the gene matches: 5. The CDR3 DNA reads TGTGCCAGCAGCCTACAGGGGTTCGGAAACACCATATATTTT. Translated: CASSLQGFGNTIYF. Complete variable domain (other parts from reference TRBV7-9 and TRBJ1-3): DTGVSQNPRHKITKRGQNVTFRCDPISEHNRLYWYRQTLGQGPEFLTYFQNEAQLEKSRLLSDRFSAERPKGSFSTLEIQRTEQGDSAMYLCASSLQGFGNTIYFGEGSWLTVV.

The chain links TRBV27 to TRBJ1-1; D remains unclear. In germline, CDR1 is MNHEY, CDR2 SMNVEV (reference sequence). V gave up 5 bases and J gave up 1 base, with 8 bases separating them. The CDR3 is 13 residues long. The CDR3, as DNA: TGTGCCAGCAGTCGGCCACCGAACACTGAAGCTTTCTTT. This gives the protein CASSRPPNTEAFF.

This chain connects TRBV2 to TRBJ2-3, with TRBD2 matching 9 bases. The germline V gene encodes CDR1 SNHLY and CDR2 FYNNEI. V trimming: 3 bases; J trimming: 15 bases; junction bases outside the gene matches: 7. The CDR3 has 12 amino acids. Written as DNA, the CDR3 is TGTGCCAGCAGTGAGAGAGCGGGAGGCCCCTATTTT. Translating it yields CASSERAGGPYF.

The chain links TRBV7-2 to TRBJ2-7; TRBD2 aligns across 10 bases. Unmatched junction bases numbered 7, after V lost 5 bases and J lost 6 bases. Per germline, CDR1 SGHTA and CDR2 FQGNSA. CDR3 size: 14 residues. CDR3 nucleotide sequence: TGTGCCAGCAGCGTAGAGGGACTAGCGAGCGAGCAGTACTTC. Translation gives CASSVEGLASEQYF.

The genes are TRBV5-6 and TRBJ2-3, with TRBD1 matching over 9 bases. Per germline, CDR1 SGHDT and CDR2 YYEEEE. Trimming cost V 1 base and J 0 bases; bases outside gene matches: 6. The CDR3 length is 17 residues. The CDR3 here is CASSLFGTGSSTDTQYF. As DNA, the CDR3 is TGTGCCAGCAGCTTGTTTGGGACAGGGTCCAGCACAGATACGCAGTATTTT. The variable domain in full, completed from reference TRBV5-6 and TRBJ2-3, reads DAGVTQSPTHLIKTRGQQVTLRCSPKSGHDTVSWYQQALGQGPQFIFQYYEEEERQRGNFPDRFSGHQFPNYSSELNVNALLLGDSALYLCASSLFGTGSSTDTQYFGPGTRLTVL.

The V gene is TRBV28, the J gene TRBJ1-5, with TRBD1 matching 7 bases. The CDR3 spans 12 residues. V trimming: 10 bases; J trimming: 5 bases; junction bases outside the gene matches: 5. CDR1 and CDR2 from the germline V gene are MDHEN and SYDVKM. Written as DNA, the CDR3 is TGTGCCATACAGGGGTTGGATCAGCCCCAGCATTTT. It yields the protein CAIQGLDQPQHF. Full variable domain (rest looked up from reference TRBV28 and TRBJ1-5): DVKVTQSSRYLVKRTGEKVFLECVQDMDHENMFWYRQDPGLGLRLIYFSYDVKMKEKGDIPEGYSVSREKKERFSLILESASTNQTSMYLCAIQGLDQPQHFGDGTRLSIL.

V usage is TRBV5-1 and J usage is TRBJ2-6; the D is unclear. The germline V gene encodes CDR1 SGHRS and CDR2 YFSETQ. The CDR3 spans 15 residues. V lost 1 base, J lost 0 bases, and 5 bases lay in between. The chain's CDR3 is CASSLPISGANVLTF. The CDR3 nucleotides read TGCGCCAGCAGCTTGCCGATCTCTGGGGCCAACGTCCTGACTTTC.

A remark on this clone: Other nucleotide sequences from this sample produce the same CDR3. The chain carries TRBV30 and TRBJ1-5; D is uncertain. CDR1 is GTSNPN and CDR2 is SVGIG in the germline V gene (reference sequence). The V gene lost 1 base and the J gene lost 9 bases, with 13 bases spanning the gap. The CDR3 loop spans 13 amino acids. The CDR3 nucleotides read TGTGCCTGGAGTGGTAGTAGTTTAGCGCCCCAGCATTTT. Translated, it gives CAWSGSSLAPQHF. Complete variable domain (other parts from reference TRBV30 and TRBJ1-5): SQTIHQWPATLVQPVGSPLSLECTVEGTSNPNLYWYRQAAGRGLQLLFYSVGIGQISSEVPQNLSASRPQDRQFILSSKKLLLSDSGFYLCAWSGSSLAPQHFGDGTRLSIL.

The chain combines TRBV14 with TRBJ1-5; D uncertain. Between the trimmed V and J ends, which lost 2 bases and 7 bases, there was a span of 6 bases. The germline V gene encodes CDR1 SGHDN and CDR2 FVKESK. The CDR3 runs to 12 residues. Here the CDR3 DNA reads TGTGCCAGCAGCCAACCCGACCAGCCCCAGCATTTT. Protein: CASSQPDQPQHF.